The 27 T cell receptor beta chains below were found in one sample sequenced in a study of Graves' ophthalmopathy and Graves' hyperthyroidism. For repertoire sequencing, the TCR beta CDR3 regions were amplified from RNA transcripts. HTBI primers were used in a first-round RT-PCR, which preceded a second-round multiplex PCR. TCRdb itself ran the multiplex PCR reads through MiXCR, one entry per CDR3 protein. The data show approximately 540,000 distinct CDR3 sequences, about two fifths seen once. The sample comprised peripheral blood or thyroid tissue (not recorded which). Receptor source: an adult man with Graves' hyperthyroidism.

In regard to this clonotype: Since the CDR3 does not end with the conserved phenylalanine or tryptophan, this likely comes from a read error. The DNA is left out, because the CDR3 cannot be placed on it with certainty; the CDR3 is given as TCRdb lists it. The V and J genes are TRBV29-1 and TRBJ1-1; the listed D gene, TRBD1, was not tested against the DNA. 13 amino acids form the CDR3, both terminal residues included. CDR1 is SQVTM and CDR2 is ANQGSEA in the germline V gene. CDR3 sequence: CSVEGQGTFTANY.

This clonotype was counted many times. V and J are TRBV16 and TRBJ1-2; no reliable D call. This CDR3 is 16 amino acids long. Germline V CDR1 and CDR2: KGHSY, FQNENV. V was trimmed by 3 bases and J by 2 bases, leaving 16 bases between them. CDR3 nucleotide sequence: TGTGCCAGCAGCCAGGAAAGGAGGGCCTTAAACTATGGCTACACCTTC. Protein sequence: CASSQERRALNYGYTF.

This clonotype was detected many times. The gene calls are TRBV28 and TRBJ1-2; unclear D gene. V gave up 7 bases and J gave up 0 bases, with 3 bases separating them. In germline, CDR1 is MDHEN, CDR2 SYDVKM. CDR3 length: 11 amino acids. The CDR3, as DNA: TGTGCCAGCACAGCTAACTATGGCTACACCTTC. Its translation: CASTANYGYTF.

This rearrangement joins TRBV20-1 to TRBJ2-7; D is possibly TRBD2 (5 bases). Germline CDR1 DFQATT, CDR2 SNEGSKA (reference sequence). The V and J ends lost 6 bases and 1 base respectively, with 10 bases between them. The CDR3 consists of 12 residues. This chain's CDR3 is CSASGASYEQYF. CDR3 nucleotides: TGCAGTGCCAGCGGAGCGTCCTACGAGCAGTACTTC.

The CDR3 reads CASSSSGVLFEQYF. The CDR3 DNA follows: TGTGCCAGCAGCTCTAGCGGGGTCCTGTTTGAGCAGTACTTC. The V and J genes are TRBV5-6 and TRBJ2-7; the match to TRBD2 covers 9 bases. Looked up from germline, CDR1 is SGHDT and CDR2 is YYEEEE. This CDR3 is 14 amino acids long. V was clipped by 3 bases and J by 7 bases; unmatched bases: 8.

This clonotype was recorded at least ten times. This chain links TRBV28 with TRBJ1-1, with TRBD1 matching over 8 bases. The CDR3 is 13 residues long. Germline V gene data show CDR1 as MDHEN and CDR2 as SYDVKM. Losses at the gene ends were 4 bases for V and 5 bases for J; bases not matched to a gene: 3. CDR3 sequence reads: CASSSGDRTEAFF. The CDR3 nucleotides read TGTGCCAGCAGTTCTGGGGACAGGACTGAAGCTTTCTTT.

At least ten counts were recorded for this clonotype. This chain joins TRBV7-2 and TRBJ1-4, with D tentatively TRBD1 (5 bases). The length of the CDR3 is 13 residues. V lost 3 bases to trimming and J lost 8 bases, with 10 bases between them. Germline CDR1 and CDR2: SGHTA and FQGNSA. The chain's CDR3 is CASSFQGPEKLFF. The CDR3 DNA follows: TGTGCCAGCAGCTTCCAGGGCCCCGAAAAACTGTTTTTT.

Many counts were recorded for this clonotype. The CDR3 here is CASSVGRGAGGYTF. In DNA form, the CDR3 reads TGTGCCAGCAGCGTTGGCAGGGGGGCAGGTGGCTACACCTTC. The chain uses TRBV9 and TRBJ1-2; 7 bases are a match to TRBD1. J lost 7 bases, V lost 2 bases, and 8 bases had no gene match. This CDR3 spans 14 amino acids. The germline gives CDR1 SGDLS, CDR2 YYNGEE.

This clonotype showed up many times. The V and J genes are TRBV6-5 and TRBJ2-7, with D unresolved. The V and J ends lost 7 bases and 1 base respectively, with 11 bases between them. Germline CDR1 is MNHEY and CDR2 is SVGAGI. CDR3 length: 13 residues. The CDR3 DNA is TGTGCCAGCATCAACTCGGAGTCCTACGAGCAGTACTTC. Protein sequence: CASINSESYEQYF.

This sequence joins TRBV12-3 or TRBV12-4 and TRBJ1-2, with D possibly TRBD1 on 6 matching bases. Trimming removed 7 bases at V and 8 bases at J, with 23 bases between. The CDR3 is 15 residues long. The CDR3 spells CASTRGHQLSRGYTF. The CDR3 bases are TGTGCCAGCACCCGGGGACACCAACTGTCCCGAGGCTACACCTTC.

This clonotype was seen more than once but under ten times. The gene calls are TRBV30 and TRBJ2-7; tentative D call: TRBD1 (6 bases). The ends were cut back, 5 bases at V and 1 base at J, with 6 bases in the middle. Germline CDR1 GTSNPN, CDR2 SVGIG (reference sequence). This CDR3 has 11 amino acids. The CDR3 nucleotides read TGTGCCTGGGGACAGTCCTACGAGCAGTACTTC. It yields the protein CAWGQSYEQYF.

This clonotype was recorded at least ten times. The genes are TRBV28 and TRBJ1-6; D unclear. Germline CDR1 and CDR2: MDHEN and SYDVKM. This CDR3 spans 11 amino acids. The V gene lost 6 bases and the J gene lost 7 bases, with 4 bases spanning the gap. CDR3 sequence (DNA): TGTGCCAGCAGCACAAATTCACCCCTCCACTTT. It translates to CASSTNSPLHF.

The chain combines TRBV12-3 or TRBV12-4 with TRBJ2-7; possibly TRBD1 for D (5 bases). CDR3 length: 14 residues. Trimming took off 6 bases at V and 2 bases at J, with 14 bases between the two ends. For the CDR3, the DNA is TGTGCCAGCAGCCTCCTAGGGGTAACCTACGAGCAGTACTTC. This codes for CASSLLGVTYEQYF.

This clonotype was found a few times. The chain is built from TRBV29-1 and TRBJ2-5; maybe TRBD2 (6 bases). The CDR3 has 9 residues. Per the germline V gene, CDR1 is SQVTM and CDR2 is ANQGSEA. The V and J ends lost 8 bases and 7 bases respectively, with 8 bases between them. DNA for the CDR3: TGCAGCTTGGAGGGGACCCAGTACTTC. It is translated as CSLEGTQYF.

The chain recombines TRBV14 with TRBJ1-2, with 8 bases lining up with TRBD1. The CDR3 totals 14 residues. Germline V CDR1 and CDR2: SGHDN, FVKESK. Trimming removed 2 bases from V and 6 bases from J; junction bases left unmatched: 5. In nucleotides, the CDR3 is TGTGCCAGCAGCCAACGGACAGGGTCGGATGGCTACACCTTC. Translating it yields CASSQRTGSDGYTF.

This clonotype was detected many times. This chain joins TRBV20-1 and TRBJ2-7, with a possible D match to TRBD2 (5 bases). Trimming pared 3 bases from V and 4 bases from J, leaving 16 bases between. Germline CDR1 reads DFQATT; CDR2 reads SNEGSKA (reference sequence). The CDR3 extends over 14 amino acids. This CDR3 reads CSAREDPFQYEQYF. CDR3 DNA: TGCAGTGCTAGGGAGGACCCATTCCAATACGAGCAGTACTTC.

Notes on this clonotype: A much larger clone is a single base away; this may be a read error. This chain connects TRBV20-1 to TRBJ2-5; 12 bases fit TRBD1. Unmatched junction bases numbered 7, after V lost 7 bases and J lost 4 bases. Germline-derived CDR1 and CDR2 are DFQATT and SNEGSKA (reference sequence). This CDR3 spans 14 amino acids. The CDR3 sequence is CSVNRDRGPETQYF. CDR3 coding DNA: TGCAGTGTTAATCGGGACAGGGGGCCAGAGACCCAGTACTTC.

This clonotype turned up a few times. J is TRBJ2-3 and V is TRBV2; no reliable D call. This CDR3 contains 13 residues. V lost 6 bases, J lost 0 bases, and 7 bases lay in between. Germline-derived CDR1 and CDR2 are SNHLY and FYNNEI. The DNA for the CDR3 is TGTGCCAGCAGGGCTACTAGCACAGATACGCAGTATTTT. Translation: CASRATSTDTQYF.

This rearrangement joins TRBV7-2 to TRBJ1-2, with a weak D call TRBD1 (5 bases). Germline values: CDR1 SGHTA, CDR2 FQGNSA. The V end was cut by 5 bases, the J end by 10 bases, with 14 bases between. The CDR3 is 12 amino acids. CDR3 DNA sequence: TGTGCCAGCAGCCCGCGGACAAGCGACTACACCTTC. This codes for CASSPRTSDYTF. Combining the CDR3 with reference TRBV7-2 and TRBJ1-2 gives the whole variable domain GAGVSQSPSNKVTEKGKDVELRCDPISGHTALYWYRQSLGQGLEFLIYFQGNSAPDKSGLPSDRFSAERTGGSVSTLTIQRTQQEDSAVYLCASSPRTSDYTFGSGTRLTVV.

This clonotype has at least ten counts. The CDR3 protein is CSLRDGQETQYF. As DNA, the CDR3 is TGCAGCCTCCGGGACGGGCAAGAGACCCAGTACTTC. This chain links TRBV29-1 with TRBJ2-5; perhaps D is TRBD1 or TRBD2 (5 bases each). V was clipped by 8 bases and J by 2 bases, with 12 bases between them. This CDR3 has 12 amino acids. Germline-derived CDR1 and CDR2 are SQVTM and ANQGSEA.

V gene TRBV11-2 combines with J gene TRBJ2-5; TRBD2 aligns across 10 bases. J gave up 3 bases and V 1 base, and 5 bases lay outside the gene matches. Germline V lookup: CDR1 SGHAT, CDR2 FQNNGV. This CDR3 is 16 amino acids long. This chain's CDR3 is CASSLVTGTSEETQYF. The CDR3 nucleotides read TGTGCCAGCAGCTTAGTGACCGGGACTAGCGAAGAGACCCAGTACTTC.

This clonotype was detected ten times or more. The J gene is TRBJ1-2, the V gene TRBV14; no definite D call. Germline lookup yields CDR1 SGHDN and CDR2 FVKESK. The CDR3 has 14 residues. The V end lost 3 bases, the J end lost 1 base, and 9 bases lay between the germline ends. CDR3 region: CASSHSGRNYGYTF. CDR3 DNA: TGTGCCAGCAGCCATTCAGGACGTAACTATGGCTACACCTTC. Looking up the rest from reference TRBV14 and TRBJ1-2 gives the full variable domain: EAGVTQFPSHSVIEKGQTVTLRCDPISGHDNLYWYRRVMGKEIKFLLHFVKESKQDESGMPNNRFLAERTGGTYSTLKVQPAELEDSGVYFCASSHSGRNYGYTFGSGTRLTVV.

Ten or more counts support this clonotype. The chain has TRBV20-1 and TRBJ1-5; D is unclear. The germline V gene has CDR1 DFQATT and CDR2 SNEGSKA (reference sequence). V was pared by 3 bases and J by 4 bases, with 7 bases between. The CDR3 covers 12 residues. CDR3 residues: CSASFLNQPQHF. The CDR3 nucleotides are TGCAGTGCTAGTTTTTTAAATCAGCCCCAGCATTTT.

Concerning this clonotype itself: The DNA is left out, because the CDR3 cannot be placed on it with certainty; the CDR3 is given as TCRdb lists it. The V call is TRBV7-9, the J call TRBJ2-7; the table's TRBD2 call for D was not verified on the DNA. A total of 21 residues make up the CDR3, ends included. CDR1 SEHNR and CDR2 FQNEAQ come from the germline V gene (reference sequence). CDR3 protein: CASSFYICSAEGLGQPYEQYF.

The rearrangement joins TRBV4-1 to TRBJ1-5; 7 bases are shared with TRBD1. Germline trimming cut 0 bases from V and 1 base from J; bases unmatched to any gene: 6. The CDR3 has 17 residues. The V gene's germline CDR1 is MGHRA and CDR2 YSYEKL. The CDR3 loop is CASSQDSHRGSNQPQHF. The CDR3 DNA is TGCGCCAGCAGCCAAGATTCTCACAGGGGAAGCAATCAGCCCCAGCATTTT.

This clonotype was observed many times. Here the CDR3 DNA reads TGTGCCAGCAGTGACAGGAGAGAATCACCCCTCCACTTT. This sequence encodes CASSDRRESPLHF. The rearrangement joins TRBV2 to TRBJ1-6; D unresolved. CDR3 length: 13 amino acids. V was trimmed by 3 bases and J by 10 bases, leaving 10 bases between them. Germline CDR1 and CDR2: SNHLY and FYNNEI.

On this clonotype: A much larger clone lies a single base off, so this may be a read error. Given the absence of the conserved phenylalanine or tryptophan at the CDR3 end, a read error is likely. This rearrangement joins TRBV20-1 to TRBJ2-5, with 7 bases lining up with TRBD2. CDR3 size: 12 residues. Germline CDR1 and CDR2: DFQATT and SNEGSKA (reference sequence). V lost 3 bases, J lost 2 bases, and 0 bases stayed unmatched. In nucleotides, the CDR3 is TGCAGTGCTAGGGGAGGGCAAGAGACCCAGTACCTC. This sequence encodes CSARGGQETQYL.